These 9 T cell receptor beta chains were all obtained from the same sample, sequenced in a study of blood T cell repertoires in COVID-19. Sequencing used immunoSEQ multiplex PCR; TCRdb keeps in-frame clones, though not all of them. The table lists 200,000 to 250,000 clones, roughly 89% of them singletons. Sequences were obtained from PBMCs or T cells enriched from blood (not recorded which). The receptors originated from a woman in her thirties or forties with acute COVID-19.

The rearrangement links TRBV5-1 to TRBJ1-1; D perhaps matches TRBD1 (5 bases). Trimming shortened V by 3 bases and J by 2 bases, and 14 bases separated the two germline ends. The CDR3 is made up of 15 amino acids. Per the germline V gene, CDR1 is SGHRS and CDR2 is YFSETQ. The CDR3 DNA follows: TGCGCCAGCAGCTCCTGGGGGGGTTCCAACACTGAAGCTTTCTTT. It codes for CASSSWGGSNTEAFF. Full variable domain (missing parts from reference TRBV5-1 and TRBJ1-1): KAGVTQTPRYLIKTRGQQVTLSCSPISGHRSVSWYQQTPGQGLQFLFEYFSETQRNKGNFPGRFSGRQFSNSRSEMNVSTLELGDSALYLCASSSWGGSNTEAFFGQGTRLTVV.

The chain has TRBV2 and TRBJ1-5; D possibly corresponds to TRBD1 (5 bases). Trimming took off 4 bases at V and 0 bases at J, with 10 bases between the two ends. Germline V gene data show CDR1 as SNHLY and CDR2 as FYNNEI. The CDR3 sequence is 15 residues long. CDR3 DNA: TGTGCCAGCAGTGTGACAGCTAATAGCAATCAGCCCCAGCATTTT. Translating it yields CASSVTANSNQPQHF.

This clone was observed a few times. J is TRBJ1-2 and V is TRBV19; D gene ambiguous. Trimming removed 9 bases at V and 4 bases at J, with 18 bases between. This CDR3 has 14 amino acids. The germline CDR1 and CDR2 sequences are LNHDA and SQIVND (reference sequence). The CDR3 loop reads CASRPTEVGYGYTF. For the CDR3, the DNA is TGTGCCAGCCGCCCGACCGAGGTCGGCTATGGCTACACCTTC.

This chain joins TRBV29-1 and TRBJ2-1; 8 positions match TRBD2. The CDR3 loop spans 15 amino acids. Trimming took 2 bases from V and 2 from J; bases not matched to a gene: 5. Germline-derived CDR1 and CDR2 are SQVTM and ANQGSEA. CDR3 nucleotides: TGCAGCGTTGAACTCGATAGCGGGACCTACAATGAGCAGTTCTTC. This gives the protein CSVELDSGTYNEQFF.

The chain carries TRBV5-1 and TRBJ1-2, with D perhaps matching TRBD1 (5 bases). The CDR3 is 14 residues long. The germline V gene has CDR1 SGHRS and CDR2 YFSETQ. Trimming stripped 4 bases from V and 5 bases from J, with 15 bases between. CDR3 protein: CASSPRRGDYGYTF. For the CDR3, the DNA is TGCGCCAGCAGCCCTCGGAGGGGAGATTATGGCTACACCTTC.

This rearrangement joins TRBV3-1 (or the pseudogene TRBV3-2) to TRBJ1-6; D is perhaps TRBD1 (6 bases). The CDR3 is 15 amino acids. V was trimmed by 0 bases and J by 9 bases, leaving 12 bases between them. Germline CDR1 reads LGHDT; CDR2 reads YNNKEL (reference sequence). The CDR3 coding sequence is TGTGCCAGCAGCCAAGATTTACAGGGTGGTTCACCCCTCCACTTT. As protein: CASSQDLQGGSPLHF.

The chain uses TRBV7-9 and TRBJ1-5; 7 bases match TRBD1. Germline V gene lookup returns CDR1 SEHNR and CDR2 FQNEAQ (reference sequence). The CDR3 runs to 14 residues. V was pared by 3 bases and J by 4 bases, with 3 bases of the junction left unmatched. CDR3 in DNA: TGTGCCAGCAGCTTGACAGGGAGTAATCAGCCCCAGCATTTT. Amino acids: CASSLTGSNQPQHF.

The chain is built from TRBV7-9 and TRBJ2-2; D is undetermined. V lost 5 bases, J lost 6 bases, and 4 bases lay in between. Germline CDR1 is SEHNR and CDR2 is FQNEAQ (reference sequence). This CDR3 region has 11 residues. In nucleotides, the CDR3 is TGTGCCAGCAGCCTACCCGGGGAGCTGTTTTTT. This codes for CASSLPGELFF.

This clone was recorded many times. This chain links TRBV3-1 (or the pseudogene TRBV3-2) with TRBJ2-7; a weak D match, TRBD2 (5 bases). The CDR3 spans 14 residues. Between the trimmed V and J ends, which lost 6 bases and 6 bases, there was a span of 18 bases. From germline, CDR1 is LGHDT and CDR2 YNNKEL (reference sequence). The CDR3 spells CASSSSASAGEQYF. The CDR3 nucleotides read TGTGCCAGCAGTTCCTCGGCCAGCGCGGGCGAGCAGTACTTC.